This T cell receptor (beta chain) was found in a study of T-cell memory formation after mild COVID-19 (dated by TCRdb to about 2021). Broadly, across the study: TCR sequence clusters from the two donors were found to be largely donor specific. In a couple of donors, T-cell clones that expanded and contracted after mild COVID-19 were followed by sequencing TCRalpha and TCRbeta repertoires longitudinally. The cohort was made up of two young adult volunteers, one female and one male, who were previously healthy. Paper-wide results and their limitations: Some responding clones were found in pre-infection memory, which suggests that pre-existing cross-reactive memory T cells took part in the SARS-CoV-2 response. The second-wave clones that peaked on day 37 were not confirmed to be SARS-CoV-2 specific. Contracting CD4+ clones appeared mostly in the CM and EM memory subsets, whereas CD8+ clones were enriched in EMRA. Clones that contracted from day 15 to 85 showed balanced CD4/CD8 phenotypes, whereas a second wave of clones that expanded from day 15 to 37 leaned towards CD4+. The study covered only a couple of mild cases, and larger cohorts including severe cases with pre-infection samples were considered necessary.

PBMCs were isolated by Ficoll-Paque density gradient centrifugation. For sequencing, an Illumina NovaSeq 6000 was employed. Using 5'RACE with constant-segment primers, TCRalpha and TCRbeta cDNA libraries were constructed, with sample barcodes and unique molecular identifiers added in the process. RNA was extracted from every sample with Trizol reagent. Library amplification was performed in two PCR steps, and a second sample barcode and Illumina TruSeq adapters were introduced in the second step. Libraries were sequenced on an Illumina NovaSeq with 2 x 150 bp paired-end reads. The paper's data handling went like this. With migec v1.2.7, reads were demultiplexed and then collapsed into UMI-guided consensus sequences. With mixcr v2.1.11, UMI consensuses were aligned to TRA and TRB V and J templates and assembled into clonotypes. A clonotype was counted as expanded or contracted only if both edgeR and NoisET called the change significant, with noise models trained on biological replicates. For edgeR calls, the cutoffs were a false discovery rate-adjusted p below 0.01 and a log2 fold-change threshold of 1. PCA with hierarchical clustering of max-normalized trajectories of the 1000 most abundant clonotypes was used as exploratory dynamics analysis. Separately sequenced CD4+ and CD8+ repertoires were used to assign the CD4 or CD8 phenotype of responding clones. TCRdb cleaned the public reads at Q25 with fastp, built clones with MiXCR and kept in-frame beta chains. Every entry covers one CDR3 protein and lists the most common genes and DNA from its rows. Clone size and V and J calls follow TCRdb, not the original study. Across this sample there are fewer than 150,000 distinct CDR3 sequences, with about a sixth seen only once. The ten largest clones capture 5% to 5.5% of the sample.

In regard to this clonotype: It lacks a known antigen. Base qualities are not recorded, but no much larger clone differs from it by a single base.

From the cysteine up to the phenylalanine, the CDR3 has a length of 15 residues. The entry retains the CDR3 DNA only, 45 bases that are in frame from base 1. Reading the germline V gene (reference sequence) gives CDR1 DFQATT and CDR2 SNEGSKA. Relative to germline, V is missing 3 bases and J is missing 4 bases, with 11 bases of the junction outside any gene match. Sample: PBMCs or a T cell subset sorted from them (not recorded which). The TCR originated in a man aged 18 to 29 who had mild COVID-19 (a few samples of this study predate the infection). The sample titles of this study are shuffled in the database, so cell type and time point are left out; the donor was told from shared clones. In this chain, TRBV20-1 is recombined with TRBJ1-1; 7 bases in the middle match TRBD1. CDR3 region: CSARYLRGLGTEAFF. In nucleotides, the sequence is TGCAGTGCTAGGTATTTAAGGGGGCTCGGCACTGAAGCTTTCTTT.